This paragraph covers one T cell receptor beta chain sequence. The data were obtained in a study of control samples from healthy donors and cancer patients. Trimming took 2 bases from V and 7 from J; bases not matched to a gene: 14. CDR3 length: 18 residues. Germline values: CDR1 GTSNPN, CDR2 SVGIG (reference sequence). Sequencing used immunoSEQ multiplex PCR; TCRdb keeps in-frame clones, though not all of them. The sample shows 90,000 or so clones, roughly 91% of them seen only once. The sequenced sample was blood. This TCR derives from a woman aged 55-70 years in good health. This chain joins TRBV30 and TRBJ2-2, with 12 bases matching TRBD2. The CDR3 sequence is CAWSLWVGLAGSGGELFF. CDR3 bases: TGTGCCTGGAGTCTCTGGGTCGGACTAGCGGGATCTGGCGGGGAGCTGTTTTTT. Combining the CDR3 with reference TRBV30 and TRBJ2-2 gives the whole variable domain SQTIHQWPATLVQPVGSPLSLECTVEGTSNPNLYWYRQAAGRGLQLLFYSVGIGQISSEVPQNLSASRPQDRQFILSSKKLLLSDSGFYLCAWSLWVGLAGSGGELFFGEGSRLTVL.